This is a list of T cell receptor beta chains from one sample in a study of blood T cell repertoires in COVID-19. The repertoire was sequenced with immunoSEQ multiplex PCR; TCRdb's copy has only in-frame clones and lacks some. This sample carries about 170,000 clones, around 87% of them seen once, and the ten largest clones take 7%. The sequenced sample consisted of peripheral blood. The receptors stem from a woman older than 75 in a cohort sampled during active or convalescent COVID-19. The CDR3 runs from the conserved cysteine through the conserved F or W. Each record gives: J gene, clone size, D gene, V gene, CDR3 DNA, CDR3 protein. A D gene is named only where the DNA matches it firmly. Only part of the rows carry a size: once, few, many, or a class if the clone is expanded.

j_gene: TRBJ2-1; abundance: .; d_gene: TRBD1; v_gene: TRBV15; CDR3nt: TGTGCCACCAGCAGAGTTAGGGGACAGGGGACCAATGAGCAGTTCTTC; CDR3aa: CATSRVRGQGTNEQFF
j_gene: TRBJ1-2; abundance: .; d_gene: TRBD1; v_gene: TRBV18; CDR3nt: TGTGCCAGCTCACCTGGCGGTTTGGGCCAGGGGGCCTATGGCTACACCTTC; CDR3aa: CASSPGGLGQGAYGYTF
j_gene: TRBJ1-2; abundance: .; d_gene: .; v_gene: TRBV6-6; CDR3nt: TGTGCCAGCAGACTTCCTACAGGGTACAACTATGGCTACACCTTC; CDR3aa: CASRLPTGYNYGYTF
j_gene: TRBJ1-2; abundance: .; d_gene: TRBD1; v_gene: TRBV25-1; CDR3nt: TGTGCCAGCACCCCCGGACAGGGCCGATATGGCTACACCTTC; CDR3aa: CASTPGQGRYGYTF
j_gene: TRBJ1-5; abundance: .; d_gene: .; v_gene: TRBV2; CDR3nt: TGTGCCAGCAGTGAAGCAAGAGAGACTCTCCAGCATTTT; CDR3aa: CASSEARETLQHF
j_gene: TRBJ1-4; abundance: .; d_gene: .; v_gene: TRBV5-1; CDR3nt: TGCGCCAGCAGCTTGGATCTTATTAATGAAAAACTGTTTTTT; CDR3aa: CASSLDLINEKLFF
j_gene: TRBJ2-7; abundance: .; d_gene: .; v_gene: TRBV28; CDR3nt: TGTGCCAGCAGTCCCGCCCCAGGTATACCCGAGCAGTACTTC; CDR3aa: CASSPAPGIPEQYF
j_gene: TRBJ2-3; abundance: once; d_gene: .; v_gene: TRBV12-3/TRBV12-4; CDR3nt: TGTGCCAGCAGCCCACTCAGGGGAGATACGCAGTATTTT; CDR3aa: CASSPLRGDTQYF
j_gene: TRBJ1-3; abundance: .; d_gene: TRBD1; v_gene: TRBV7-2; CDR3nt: TGTGCCAGCAGCTCCGGACAGGGGTTTAGAAACACCATATATTTT; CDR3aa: CASSSGQGFRNTIYF
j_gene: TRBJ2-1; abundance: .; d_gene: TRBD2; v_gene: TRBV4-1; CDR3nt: TGCGCCAGCACCCAGGGACTAGCGGAGTACAATGAGCAGTTCTTC; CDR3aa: CASTQGLAEYNEQFF
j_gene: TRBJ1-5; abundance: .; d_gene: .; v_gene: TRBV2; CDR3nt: TGTGCCAGCAGTCTAAGTCGGCCGACCGGGGATCAGCCCCAGCATTTT; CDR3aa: CASSLSRPTGDQPQHF
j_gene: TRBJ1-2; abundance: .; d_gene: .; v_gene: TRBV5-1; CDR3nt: TGCGCCAGCAGCTTACAGGGAACTAACTATGGCTACACCTTC; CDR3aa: CASSLQGTNYGYTF
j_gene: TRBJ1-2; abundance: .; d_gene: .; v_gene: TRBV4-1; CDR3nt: TGCGCCAGCAGCCAAGACCCAGCGCTCTATGGCTACACCTTC; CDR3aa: CASSQDPALYGYTF
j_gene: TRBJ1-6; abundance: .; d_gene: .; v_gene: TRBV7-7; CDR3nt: TGTGCTAGCAGCTTGGACACAGTATCACCCCTCCACTTT; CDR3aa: CASSLDTVSPLHF
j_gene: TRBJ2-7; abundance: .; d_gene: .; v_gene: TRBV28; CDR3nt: TGTGCCAGCAGTTTCGGGACGGGAGCCTACGAGCAGTACTTC; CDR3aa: CASSFGTGAYEQYF
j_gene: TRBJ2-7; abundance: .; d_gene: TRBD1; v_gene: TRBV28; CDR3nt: TGTGCCAGCAAGGTCCTGGGACAGGGATCCTACGAGCAGTACTTC; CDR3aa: CASKVLGQGSYEQYF
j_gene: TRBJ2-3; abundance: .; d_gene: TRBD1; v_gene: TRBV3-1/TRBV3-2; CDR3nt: TGTGCCAGCAGCCAAGGGGGCAGGGGGATCACTTACACAGATACGCAGTATTTT; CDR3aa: CASSQGGRGITYTDTQYF
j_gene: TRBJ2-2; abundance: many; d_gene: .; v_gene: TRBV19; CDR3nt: TGTGCCAGTGAAGGGAGCACCGGGGAGCTGTTTTTT; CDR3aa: CASEGSTGELFF
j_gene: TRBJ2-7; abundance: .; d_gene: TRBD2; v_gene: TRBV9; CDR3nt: TGTGCCAGCAGCGCTTCCCGACTAGCGGGGGCCTACGAGCAGTACTTC; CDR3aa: CASSASRLAGAYEQYF
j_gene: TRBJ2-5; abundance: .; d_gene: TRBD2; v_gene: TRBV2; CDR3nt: TGTGCCAGCAGTACTAGCGGGGTATCCCAAGAGACCCAGTACTTC; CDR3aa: CASSTSGVSQETQYF
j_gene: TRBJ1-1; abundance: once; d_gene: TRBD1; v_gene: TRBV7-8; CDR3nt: TGTGCCAGCAGCTTAGGACTCGGGACAGGGATCACTGAAGCTTTCTTT; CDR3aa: CASSLGLGTGITEAFF
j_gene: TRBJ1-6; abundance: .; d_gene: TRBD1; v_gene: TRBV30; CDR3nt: TGTGCCTGGAGTTGGACAGGGGGCTCCTATAATTCACCCCTCCACTTT; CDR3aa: CAWSWTGGSYNSPLHF
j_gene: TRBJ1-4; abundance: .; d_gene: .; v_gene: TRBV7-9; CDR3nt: TGTGCCAGCAGCCGAGAAACGGGGAGTCGAACTAATGAAAAACTGTTTTTT; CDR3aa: CASSRETGSRTNEKLFF
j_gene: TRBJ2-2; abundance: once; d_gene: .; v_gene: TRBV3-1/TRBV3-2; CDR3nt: TGTGCCAGCAGCTACCCCTTGGGCGCGGGCAGCACCGGGGAGCTGTTTTTT; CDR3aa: CASSYPLGAGSTGELFF
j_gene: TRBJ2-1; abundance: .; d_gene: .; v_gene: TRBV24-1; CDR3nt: TGTGCCACCAGTGATTGGACTCACAATGAGCAGTTCTTC; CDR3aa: CATSDWTHNEQFF
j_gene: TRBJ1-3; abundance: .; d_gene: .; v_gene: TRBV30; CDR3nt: TGTGCCTGGGGAAAAGGGGCCTTTGGAAACACCATATATTTT; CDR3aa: CAWGKGAFGNTIYF
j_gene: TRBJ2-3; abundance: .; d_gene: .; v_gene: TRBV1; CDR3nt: TGCACCAGCAGCCAAGATCTTACTAGCGGGGGGGAAGATACGCAGTATTTT; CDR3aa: CTSSQDLTSGGEDTQYF
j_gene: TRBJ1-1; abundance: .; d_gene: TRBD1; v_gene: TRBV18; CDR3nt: TGTGCCAGCTCAGATCAGGGGGGCTGGAACACTGAAGCTTTCTTT; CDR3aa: CASSDQGGWNTEAFF
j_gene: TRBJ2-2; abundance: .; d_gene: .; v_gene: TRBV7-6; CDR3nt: TGTGCCAGCAGCTTAGCCCCACCGGGGGCGAACACCGGGGAGCTGTTTTTT; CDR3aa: CASSLAPPGANTGELFF